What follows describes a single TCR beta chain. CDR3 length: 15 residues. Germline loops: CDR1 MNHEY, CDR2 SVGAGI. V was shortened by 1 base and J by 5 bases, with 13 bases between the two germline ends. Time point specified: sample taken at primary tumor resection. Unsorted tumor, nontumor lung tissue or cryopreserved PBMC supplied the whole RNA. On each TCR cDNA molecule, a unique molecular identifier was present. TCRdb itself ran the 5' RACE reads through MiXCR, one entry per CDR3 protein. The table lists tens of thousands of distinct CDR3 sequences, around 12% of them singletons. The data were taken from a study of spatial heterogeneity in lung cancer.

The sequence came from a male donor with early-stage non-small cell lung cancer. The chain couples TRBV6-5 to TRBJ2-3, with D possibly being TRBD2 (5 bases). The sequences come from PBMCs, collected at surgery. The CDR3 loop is CASSYFGKSGDTQYF. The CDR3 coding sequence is TGTGCCAGCAGTTACTTCGGGAAAAGTGGAGATACGCAGTATTTT.